The 28 T cell receptor beta chains below were found in one sample sequenced in a study of T cells in localized non-small cell lung cancer. Here immunoSEQ multiplex PCR was the method, and the copy in TCRdb shows in-frame clones only, minus some. The sample consists of approximately 3,000 clones, about 25% of them appearing once. This material consisted of lung tumor tissue, taken before any cancer treatment. The receptors here all came from a man aged 40 to 69 with stage I squamous cell lung carcinoma.

The chain recombines TRBV14 with TRBJ1-2, with D possibly TRBD1 on 5 matching bases. V was clipped by 4 bases and J by 2 bases, with 11 bases between them. Per germline, CDR1 SGHDN and CDR2 FVKESK. The CDR3 length is 14 residues. CDR3 in DNA: TGTGCCAGCAGCCCATCGGGGGGGAACTATGGCTACACCTTC. It encodes CASSPSGGNYGYTF. The complete variable domain, with remaining parts taken from reference TRBV14 and TRBJ1-2, reads EAGVTQFPSHSVIEKGQTVTLRCDPISGHDNLYWYRRVMGKEIKFLLHFVKESKQDESGMPNNRFLAERTGGTYSTLKVQPAELEDSGVYFCASSPSGGNYGYTFGSGTRLTVV.

J is TRBJ2-1 and V is TRBV28, with D unresolved. The CDR3 is 14 residues long. Germline V gives CDR1 MDHEN, CDR2 SYDVKM. V was clipped by 3 bases and J by 3 bases, with 9 bases between them. CDR3 nucleotide sequence: TGTGCCAGCAGTTTTACCCTTCACTACAATGAGCAGTTCTTC. Residues: CASSFTLHYNEQFF. Based on the CDR3 plus reference TRBV28 and TRBJ2-1, the full variable domain is DVKVTQSSRYLVKRTGEKVFLECVQDMDHENMFWYRQDPGLGLRLIYFSYDVKMKEKGDIPEGYSVSREKKERFSLILESASTNQTSMYLCASSFTLHYNEQFFGPGTRLTVL.

This clone has only a few counts. The junction differs from germline at one of its ends, possibly a read error. V and J are TRBV6-8 and TRBJ2-2; D possibly corresponds to TRBD2 (6 bases). Germline assignment: CDR1 MNHGY and CDR2 SAAAGT. The CDR3 runs 13 residues. CDR3 residues: CAISAGLSGELFF. CDR3 DNA: TGTGCCATCAGTGCGGGGTTAAGCGGGGAGCTGTTTTTT.

This clone was detected a few times. The chain recombines TRBV11-3 with TRBJ2-1, with TRBD2 identical over 9 bases. V shed 4 bases, J shed 1 base, and the junction held 8 bases outside the gene matches. This CDR3 has 17 amino acids. Germline V gene sequence: CDR1 SGHNT, CDR2 YENEEA. The CDR3 sequence: CASSSPSGAGSYNEQFF. CDR3 nucleotide sequence: TGTGCCAGCAGCTCCCCTAGCGGGGCCGGATCCTACAATGAGCAGTTCTTC.

The rearrangement uses TRBV19 and TRBJ1-1, with D unresolved. This CDR3 is built from 13 residues. CDR1 is LNHDA, CDR2 SQIVND, per germline (reference sequence). V was cut by 6 bases and J by 1 base, with 9 bases left in between. CDR3: CASRWVSNTEAFF. As DNA, the CDR3 is TGTGCCAGTAGGTGGGTCTCGAACACTGAAGCTTTCTTT.

This clone was detected only a few times. The chain couples TRBV14 to TRBJ1-6; D remains ambiguous. Trimming shortened V by 4 bases and J by 7 bases, and 17 bases separated the two germline ends. The CDR3 runs to 16 residues. Germline V gene data show CDR1 as SGHDN and CDR2 as FVKESK. The CDR3 here is CASSPGSGGRNSPLHF. The DNA of the CDR3 is TGTGCCAGCAGCCCCGGGAGTGGAGGGCGGAATTCACCCCTCCACTTT.

V and J are TRBV5-1 and TRBJ1-1, with TRBD1 matching 8 bases. The CDR3 totals 16 residues. V lost 0 bases and J lost 0; bases outside the gene matches: 4. CDR1 SGHRS and CDR2 YFSETQ come from the germline V gene. The CDR3: CASSLEGQALNTEAFF. CDR3 nucleotide sequence: TGCGCCAGCAGCTTGGAGGGACAGGCTTTGAACACTGAAGCTTTCTTT. Supplemented by reference TRBV5-1 and TRBJ1-1, the full variable domain reads KAGVTQTPRYLIKTRGQQVTLSCSPISGHRSVSWYQQTPGQGLQFLFEYFSETQRNKGNFPGRFSGRQFSNSRSEMNVSTLELGDSALYLCASSLEGQALNTEAFFGQGTRLTVV.

This clone was observed a few times. The chain employs TRBV15 and TRBJ2-1; D is ambiguous. CDR3 size: 16 residues. Trimming stripped 1 base from V and 6 bases from J, with 16 bases between. CDR1 is LNHNV, CDR2 YYDKDF, per germline (reference sequence). The CDR3 DNA is TGTGCCACCAGCAGAGGAGGAACCCCCTCGACCAATGAGCAGTTCTTC. It codes for CATSRGGTPSTNEQFF.

This clone was counted only a few times. The gene calls are TRBV6-8 and TRBJ2-6, with D hard to call. Trimming took off 5 bases at V and 0 bases at J, with 8 bases between the two ends. Germline-derived CDR1 and CDR2 are MNHGY and SAAAGT. This CDR3 contains 15 residues. Written as DNA, the CDR3 is TGTGCCAGCAGTGCAACGGCCTCTGGGGCCAACGTCCTGACTTTC. This translates into CASSATASGANVLTF.

The V call is TRBV6-8, the J call TRBJ1-1; D not certain. Germline assignment: CDR1 MNHGY and CDR2 SAAAGT. The length of the CDR3 is 12 residues. V was trimmed by 4 bases and J by 7 bases, leaving 10 bases between them. Written as DNA, the CDR3 is TGTGCCAGCAGTTTCACGGGTAGTGAAGCTTTCTTT. Protein sequence: CASSFTGSEAFF.

The rearrangement links TRBV2 to TRBJ1-1, with D tentatively TRBD1 (6 bases). The CDR3 runs to 13 residues. From germline, CDR1 is SNHLY and CDR2 FYNNEI. V was shortened by 6 bases and J by 7 bases, with 15 bases between the two germline ends. The CDR3 DNA sequence: TGTGCCAGCAGCCAGGGGAACGGAATTGAAGCTTTCTTT. Translating gives CASSQGNGIEAFF.

The chain employs TRBV19 and TRBJ2-7; D is unclear. The germline V and J ends were trimmed by 0 bases and 3 bases, with 9 bases remaining between them. CDR1 and CDR2 (germline): LNHDA, SQIVND (reference sequence). The CDR3 has 14 residues. The CDR3, as DNA: TGTGCCAGTAGTATAGAGGGCACTAACTACGAGCAGTACTTC. The encoded protein is CASSIEGTNYEQYF.

The chain employs TRBV5-1 and TRBJ2-6; D uncertain. V shed 4 bases and J shed 0 bases, with 17 bases lying between them. This CDR3 has 18 amino acids. Germline CDR1 SGHRS, CDR2 YFSETQ. The CDR3 loop is CASSGEAAIYSGANVLTF. The CDR3 nucleotides read TGCGCCAGCAGCGGGGAAGCTGCGATATACTCTGGGGCCAACGTCCTGACTTTC. The whole variable domain, filled in from reference TRBV5-1 and TRBJ2-6, reads KAGVTQTPRYLIKTRGQQVTLSCSPISGHRSVSWYQQTPGQGLQFLFEYFSETQRNKGNFPGRFSGRQFSNSRSEMNVSTLELGDSALYLCASSGEAAIYSGANVLTFGAGSRLTVL.

The chain recombines TRBV28 with TRBJ2-7; 16 bases are shared with TRBD2. V lost 6 bases and J lost 5; bases outside the gene matches: 4. This CDR3 is 15 amino acids long. CDR1 and CDR2 (germline): MDHEN, SYDVKM. CDR3 in amino acids: CASRGLAGGFNEQYF. CDR3 coding DNA: TGTGCCAGCAGGGGACTAGCGGGGGGGTTCAACGAGCAGTACTTC.

The V call is TRBV5-1, the J call TRBJ2-5; 7 positions match TRBD1. The CDR3 consists of 14 residues. Losses at the gene ends were 4 bases for V and 4 bases for J; bases not matched to a gene: 7. Germline CDR1 is SGHRS and CDR2 is YFSETQ. The CDR3 reads CASSLKGGGETQYF. The CDR3, as DNA: TGCGCCAGCAGCCTGAAAGGGGGCGGAGAGACCCAGTACTTC.

V is TRBV7-6 and J is TRBJ2-2; D gene ambiguous. CDR3 length: 15 amino acids. Germline lookup yields CDR1 SGHVS and CDR2 FNYEAQ. V was cut by 3 bases and J by 0 bases, with 8 bases left in between. CDR3 sequence: CASSLVRANTGELFF. As DNA, the CDR3 is TGTGCCAGCAGCTTGGTTAGGGCGAACACCGGGGAGCTGTTTTTT.

The rearrangement uses TRBV18 and TRBJ2-1, with D possibly matching TRBD1 (6 bases). Germline V CDR1 and CDR2: KGHSH, LQKENI. V was trimmed by 4 bases and J by 6 bases, leaving 16 bases between them. The CDR3 totals 15 residues. DNA of the CDR3: TGTGCCAGCTCACTCGAGGGGGTGGGGACCAATGAGCAGTTCTTC. Translated: CASSLEGVGTNEQFF.

The table lists this clone with a count of one. The chain combines TRBV18 with TRBJ1-1; 10 nucleotides agree with TRBD1. CDR1 and CDR2 from the germline V gene are KGHSH and LQKENI. This CDR3 comprises 13 residues. The trim removed 4 bases at V and 8 bases at J, leaving 4 bases unmatched. The CDR3 sequence is CASSRGQGGEAFF. In nucleotides, the CDR3 is TGTGCCAGCTCACGAGGACAGGGGGGCGAAGCTTTCTTT.

The rearrangement links TRBV23-1 to TRBJ1-3; D is unresolved. TRBV23-1 is an ORF, with its function uncertain. The CDR3 runs 14 residues. The V end lost 3 bases, the J end lost 3 bases, and 9 bases lay between the germline ends. CDR3 in DNA: TGCGCCAGCAGTCAGTCCCCAGGTGGAAACACCATATATTTT. It encodes CASSQSPGGNTIYF.

By sample fraction, this clone is medium-sized. The chain has TRBV6-8 and TRBJ2-7; TRBD1 or TRBD2 may be the D gene (6 bases each). This CDR3 is 12 amino acids long. Trimming took 7 bases from V and 3 from J, leaving 10 bases between them. Germline V gives CDR1 MNHGY, CDR2 SAAAGT. The CDR3 here is CASKGGYYEQYF. The CDR3 region has the DNA TGTGCCAGCAAGGGGGGCTACTACGAGCAGTACTTC.

This sequence joins TRBV18 and TRBJ2-7, with D perhaps matching TRBD1 (7 bases). V lost 6 bases, J lost 5 bases, and 23 bases lay in between. The CDR3 runs to 16 residues. Germline CDR1 KGHSH, CDR2 LQKENI. The CDR3 DNA reads TGTGCCAGCTCCGGGGGCAGCAGGGGGAAAAAGGACGAGCAGTACTTC. It translates to CASSGGSRGKKDEQYF.

This clone was observed a few times. The rearrangement uses TRBV28 and TRBJ2-7; TRBD1 agrees at 7 bases. The junction had 9 bases not matched to a gene; V was cut back by 5 bases and J by 2 bases. The germline CDR1 and CDR2 sequences are MDHEN and SYDVKM. There are 15 residues in the CDR3. DNA of the CDR3: TGTGCCAGCAGTGTTCCGGGACAGAAAACCTACGAGCAGTACTTC. Protein sequence: CASSVPGQKTYEQYF.

The gene calls are TRBV10-2 and TRBJ1-6, with D uncertain. V lost 6 bases to trimming and J lost 5 bases, with 8 bases between them. CDR1 is WSHSY and CDR2 is SAAADI in the germline V gene. The CDR3 totals 13 residues. The DNA for the CDR3 is TGCGCCAGCAGCCCCGGGGATAATTCACCCCTCCACTTT. This encodes CASSPGDNSPLHF.

The chain employs TRBV19 and TRBJ1-2; TRBD1 matches 9 bases. V lost 11 bases and J lost 0; bases outside the gene matches: 10. Germline lookup yields CDR1 LNHDA and CDR2 SQIVND (reference sequence). The CDR3 sequence is 15 residues long. This CDR3 reads CASRTGANPNYGYTF. CDR3 coding DNA: TGTGCCTCAAGGACAGGGGCAAATCCTAACTATGGCTACACCTTC.

This clone qualifies as medium-sized (0.01 to 0.1%). J is TRBJ1-1 and V is TRBV9; D is unclear. This CDR3 region has 15 residues. V lost 4 bases and J lost 4, with 17 bases in between. Germline V lookup: CDR1 SGDLS, CDR2 YYNGEE. The CDR3 loop is CASSFRADSGTEAFF. CDR3 sequence (DNA): TGTGCCAGCAGCTTCCGGGCTGACTCTGGCACTGAAGCTTTCTTT.

The sample holds a few counts of this clone. The V gene is TRBV6-8, the J gene TRBJ1-2, with 8 bases matching TRBD1. The V gene's germline CDR1 is MNHGY and CDR2 SAAAGT. The V segment lost 6 bases and the J segment 8 bases; nucleotides outside the gene matches: 14. This CDR3 is built from 15 residues. CDR3 bases: TGTGCCAGCAGCCCTGGCGCCAGGGGGCAAGAGGGCTACACCTTC. It yields the protein CASSPGARGQEGYTF.

V usage is TRBV6-8 and J usage is TRBJ1-2, with TRBD1 matching over 12 bases. Germline-derived CDR1 and CDR2 are MNHGY and SAAAGT. Unmatched junction bases numbered 11, after V lost 6 bases and J lost 6 bases. CDR3 length: 16 amino acids. The CDR3 here is CASRQNRDRGPNGYTF. For the CDR3, the DNA is TGTGCCAGCAGACAAAATAGGGACAGGGGGCCTAATGGCTACACCTTC.

This clone was seen a few times. The junction shows a germline mismatch at one end, possibly a read error. The chain uses TRBV15 and TRBJ2-7; tentatively, D is TRBD1 (6 bases). There are 14 residues in the CDR3. Germline lookup yields CDR1 LNHNV and CDR2 YYDKDF (reference sequence). DNA for the CDR3: TGTGCCAGCAGCACGAGGACAGCAGAAAACGAGCAGTACTTC. Protein: CASSTRTAENEQYF.